This passage covers 25 T cell receptor beta chains from one sample sequenced in a study of breast tumors, draining lymph nodes, adjacent tissues. The lymph nodes were axillary draining lymph nodes from breast cancer patients. MiXCR, applied by TCRdb to the multiplex PCR reads, yields one record per CDR3 protein. This sample has 140,000 or so distinct CDR3 sequences; 32% occur once, and the top ten carry 2.3%. The source material was axillary lymph node tissue. The receptors originated from a female donor with breast cancer. Some clones in this sample may be carry-over from other donors' samples.

At least ten counts were recorded for this clonotype. The genes are TRBV12-3 or TRBV12-4 and TRBJ1-2; D unresolved. The V and J ends lost 5 bases and 3 bases respectively, with 7 bases between them. This CDR3 is 12 amino acids long. DNA for the CDR3: TGTGCCAGCAGTCCGACGGACTATGGCTACACCTTC. Its translation: CASSPTDYGYTF.

This clonotype was counted many times. The rearrangement joins TRBV7-9 to TRBJ2-1, with D possibly matching TRBD1 (6 bases). Trimming removed 0 bases at V and 10 bases at J, with 13 bases between. The CDR3 loop spans 14 amino acids. Germline assignment: CDR1 SEHNR and CDR2 FQNEAQ (reference sequence). The CDR3 loop reads CASSLANRVGEQFF. CDR3 sequence (DNA): TGTGCCAGCAGCTTAGCTAACAGGGTGGGCGAGCAGTTCTTC.

In this sample, this clonotype turned up many times. The V and J genes are TRBV3-1 and TRBJ2-4; TRBD1 aligns across 8 bases. The CDR3 loop spans 14 amino acids. Unmatched junction bases numbered 9, after V lost 6 bases and J lost 8 bases. CDR1 is LGHDT, CDR2 YNNKEL, per germline (reference sequence). CDR3 protein: CASRLDREGDIQYF. The CDR3 DNA sequence: TGTGCCAGCAGGCTGGACAGGGAAGGAGACATTCAGTACTTC.

This clonotype came up a few times. J is TRBJ2-1 and V is TRBV6-1; no clear D gene. CDR3 length: 15 amino acids. CDR1 and CDR2 (germline): MNHNS, SASEGT. With 5 bases removed from V and 9 bases from J, the gap between germline ends came to 20 bases. The CDR3 DNA is TGTGCCAGCAGTCAACCTAACAACTCAAAGGGTGAGCAGTTCTTC. Amino acids: CASSQPNNSKGEQFF.

The chain joins TRBV20-1 to TRBJ2-3; 8 bases are shared with TRBD1. Germline loops: CDR1 DFQATT, CDR2 SNEGSKA (reference sequence). The CDR3 totals 15 residues. Trimming took 6 bases from V and 2 from J; bases not matched to a gene: 10. CDR3 protein: CSAPTGESHTDTQYF. CDR3 nucleotides: TGCAGTGCGCCGACAGGGGAGAGTCACACAGATACGCAGTATTTT.

This clonotype was picked up many times. V gene TRBV3-1 combines with J gene TRBJ2-1; 8 nucleotides line up with TRBD2. V was clipped by 0 bases and J by 8 bases; unmatched bases: 6. The CDR3 is 15 amino acids. Germline-derived CDR1 and CDR2 are LGHDT and YNNKEL (reference sequence). The CDR3 sequence: CASSQDTGGDYEQFF. The CDR3 nucleotides are TGTGCCAGCAGCCAAGATACGGGAGGGGATTATGAGCAGTTCTTC.

Many counts were recorded for this clonotype. A much larger clonotype is one base distant, so this may be a read error. This CDR3 is missing its conserved last phenylalanine or tryptophan, likely due to a read error. J is TRBJ2-5 and V is TRBV9, with D tentatively TRBD2 (6 bases). The V end lost 2 bases, the J end lost 2 bases, and 7 bases lay between the germline ends. CDR1 and CDR2 (germline): SGDLS, YYNGEE. This CDR3 spans 13 amino acids. This CDR3 reads CASSVGGQETQYS. For the CDR3, the DNA is TGTGCCAGCAGCGTCGGAGGGCAAGAGACCCAGTACTCC.

This clonotype has at least ten counts. The J gene is TRBJ1-4, the V gene TRBV6-2 or TRBV6-3; D remains unclear. CDR3 length equals 12 residues. Trimming pared 8 bases from V and 7 bases from J, leaving 11 bases between. Germline V gene lookup returns CDR1 MNHEY and CDR2 SVGEGT. As DNA, the CDR3 is TGTGCCAGCGGGATGGTCACTGAAAAACTGTTTTTT. This gives the protein CASGMVTEKLFF.

J is TRBJ2-6 and V is TRBV12-3 or TRBV12-4; D is unclear. This CDR3 has 14 amino acids. Trimming took 7 bases from V and 4 from J, leaving 11 bases between them. CDR3 nucleotides: TGTGCCAGCACCCGTCGGGCGGGGGCCAACGTCCTGACTTTC. Protein product: CASTRRAGANVLTF.

Of note for this clonotype: Since no conserved phenylalanine or tryptophan closes the CDR3, a read error is the likely cause. The V gene is TRBV29-1, the J gene TRBJ1-1, with D possibly TRBD1 on 5 matching bases. V was trimmed by 7 bases and J by 0 bases, leaving 15 bases between them. This CDR3 region has 14 residues. Germline V gives CDR1 SQVTM, CDR2 ANQGSEA. CDR3 residues: CSAKTDLMNTEAFI. The CDR3 bases are TGCAGCGCCAAGACAGATTTAATGAACACTGAAGCTTTCATT.

Many counts were recorded for this clonotype. The genes are TRBV24-1 and TRBJ2-3, with D hard to call. V lost 7 bases and J 2 bases, leaving 12 bases between the germline ends. CDR1 KGHDR and CDR2 SFDVKD come from the germline V gene. The CDR3 spans 14 residues. The CDR3 protein is CATRRRSSTDTQYF. Here the CDR3 DNA reads TGTGCCACCAGACGGCGGAGCTCCACAGATACGCAGTATTTT.

The rearrangement joins TRBV4-2 to TRBJ2-3; unclear D gene. The V gene lost 11 bases and the J gene lost 5 bases, with 11 bases spanning the gap. Germline V CDR1 and CDR2: LGHNA, YNFKEQ. CDR3 length: 11 residues. The CDR3 protein is CAGSYKDTQYF. CDR3 nucleotides: TGTGCCGGTAGCTATAAAGATACGCAGTATTTT.

The chain has TRBV18 and TRBJ2-3; 13 bases match TRBD2. Germline V lookup: CDR1 KGHSH, CDR2 LQKENI. The CDR3 consists of 19 residues. V lost 2 bases to trimming and J lost 6 bases; unmatched junction nucleotides: 14. The CDR3 nucleotides are TGTGCCAGCTCACCATCGGGTCGGACTAGCGGGGGTACCCCCGATACGCAGTATTTT. This translates into CASSPSGRTSGGTPDTQYF.

The chain combines TRBV18 with TRBJ2-2; D is ambiguous. CDR1 KGHSH and CDR2 LQKENI come from the germline V gene. There are 12 residues in the CDR3. With 3 bases removed from V and 9 bases from J, the gap between germline ends came to 8 bases. The CDR3 nucleotides read TGTGCCAGCTCACCGCTCTCCCGGGAGCTGTTTTTT. Translation: CASSPLSRELFF.

This chain uses TRBV2 with TRBJ2-7; D is unclear. The CDR3 sequence is 15 residues long. Germline lookup yields CDR1 SNHLY and CDR2 FYNNEI. Between the trimmed V and J ends, which lost 4 bases and 2 bases, there was a span of 15 bases. CDR3 sequence reads: CASSVRIPWTYEQYF. In nucleotides, the CDR3 is TGTGCCAGCAGTGTCCGGATCCCGTGGACCTACGAGCAGTACTTC.

This clonotype was picked up many times. The chain links TRBV3-1 to TRBJ1-2; D might be TRBD1 (5 bases). The CDR3 extends over 20 amino acids. CDR1 LGHDT and CDR2 YNNKEL come from the germline V gene (reference sequence). With 4 bases removed from V and 4 bases from J, the gap between germline ends came to 31 bases. The CDR3: CASSLLPRWGAPSNFYGYTF. CDR3 nucleotide sequence: TGTGCCAGCAGCCTCCTCCCGAGGTGGGGCGCCCCTAGTAATTTCTATGGCTACACCTTC.

About this clonotype: With a much larger clone just one base away, this may be a read error. In this CDR3 the conserved last residue, phenylalanine or tryptophan, is missing, so a read error is likely. The CDR3: CASSPERGRGLNQPQHL. As DNA, the CDR3 is TGTGCCAGCTCACCAGAGAGGGGCAGGGGTCTCAATCAGCCCCAGCATCTT. The gene calls are TRBV18 and TRBJ1-5; possible D gene TRBD1, 6 bases. The CDR3 is 17 residues long. Trimming left V 2 bases short and J 3 bases short, with 17 bases between. Germline V lookup: CDR1 KGHSH, CDR2 LQKENI.

Only one count was recorded for this clonotype. The chain couples TRBV5-1 to TRBJ2-1; 12 bases are shared with TRBD2. The germline gives CDR1 SGHRS, CDR2 YFSETQ. The CDR3 contains 19 residues. J was trimmed by 11 bases and V by 3 bases; bases with no gene match: 21. The CDR3 coding sequence is TGCGCCAGCAGCTCAGTGGGACAGGGAACCAGACTAGCGGGGGCCCAGCAGTTCTTC. It codes for CASSSVGQGTRLAGAQQFF.

This clonotype appeared many times. This sequence joins TRBV2 and TRBJ2-3; D assignment may be TRBD1 or TRBD2 (5 bases each). Germline values: CDR1 SNHLY, CDR2 FYNNEI. The CDR3 has 14 amino acids. V was shortened by 6 bases and J by 4 bases, with 14 bases between the two germline ends. CDR3 amino acids: CASSLLRGADTQYF. The CDR3, as DNA: TGTGCCAGCAGCCTACTACGGGGCGCAGATACGCAGTATTTT.

This clonotype was seen at least ten times. This chain's CDR3 is CASSLGQTQGRNARGYTF. The CDR3 DNA is TGTGCCAGCAGCTTAGGCCAAACTCAGGGGCGAAACGCCCGTGGCTACACCTTC. The chain has TRBV7-8 and TRBJ1-2; D perhaps matches TRBD1 (6 bases). The CDR3 is made up of 18 amino acids. Germline CDR1 and CDR2: SGHVS and FQNEAQ. V shed 1 base and J shed 7 bases, with 25 bases lying between them.

The chain links TRBV20-1 to TRBJ2-1, with TRBD1 matching over 7 bases. Trimming at V came to 6 bases and at J to 8 bases, leaving 16 bases not matched to a gene. Germline V CDR1 and CDR2: DFQATT, SNEGSKA (reference sequence). The CDR3 runs 15 residues. CDR3 protein: CSATRAETGSDEQFF. CDR3 in DNA: TGCAGTGCCACAAGGGCTGAGACAGGGTCGGATGAGCAGTTCTTC.

This clonotype has a count of ten or more. The rearrangement joins TRBV20-1 to TRBJ2-7; D may match TRBD1 or TRBD2 (5 bases each). CDR1 is DFQATT, CDR2 SNEGSKA, per germline (reference sequence). The V end lost 3 bases, the J end lost 3 bases, and 12 bases lay between the germline ends. CDR3 length equals 13 residues. CDR3 sequence (DNA): TGCAGTGCTAGCCGGGACCGAGACTACGAGCAGTACTTC. This sequence encodes CSASRDRDYEQYF.

V is TRBV20-1 and J is TRBJ1-3; weak D call: TRBD1 (6 bases). This CDR3 is built from 15 residues. V dropped 2 bases and J dropped 0 bases, with 11 bases sitting between them. In germline, CDR1 is DFQATT, CDR2 SNEGSKA (reference sequence). The CDR3 loop reads CSARSGGLSGNTIYF. DNA for the CDR3: TGCAGTGCTAGATCGGGGGGCCTCTCTGGAAACACCATATATTTT.

This clonotype was seen more than once but under ten times. A read error may explain this, as a much larger clone is one base away. The chain has TRBV12-3 or TRBV12-4 and TRBJ2-7, with 11 bases fitting TRBD2. This CDR3 has 15 residues. The junction had 0 bases not matched to a gene; V was cut back by 0 bases and J by 2 bases. The CDR3 loop is CASSLASGGAYEQYF. For the CDR3, the DNA is TGTGCCAGCAGTTTAGCTAGCGGGGGGGCCTACGAGCAGTACTTC.

This clonotype was counted ten times or more. V gene TRBV7-9 combines with J gene TRBJ2-3, with D tentatively TRBD1 (6 bases). CDR3 length: 18 residues. The V gene lost 5 bases and the J gene lost 0 bases, with 21 bases spanning the gap. CDR1 is SEHNR and CDR2 is FQNEAQ in the germline V gene (reference sequence). The CDR3 DNA sequence: TGTGCCAGCAGCCCCGGGACAACTTTCTTCTCTAGCACAGATACGCAGTATTTT. Residues: CASSPGTTFFSSTDTQYF.